The present T cell receptor beta chain was sequenced within a study of blood T cell repertoires in COVID-19. Whole-study context: Material from acute and convalescent COVID-19 was sourced from the United States, Italy and Spain. From T cells, B-cell-depleted T cells, or PBMCs came the material, which was cDNA or gDNA.

With regard to this clone: This sample includes further DNA sequences coding for the same CDR3.

V lost 4 bases and J lost 8, with 12 bases in between. The CDR3 covers 13 residues. Methods used by the authors: Estimated nucleated cell counts came from reference gene primer amplification. The data were produced by immunoSEQ multiplex PCR, yet TCRdb's version contains in-frame clones alone and is incomplete. Clone size and V and J calls were adopted from that table, with D and trimming inferred from the DNA. Among around 37,000 clones listed, around 87% were seen once. The J gene is TRBJ2-1, the V gene TRBV12-3 or TRBV12-4, with D perhaps matching TRBD2 (5 bases). The TCR sequence derives from a man aged 55 to 69 with active or convalescent COVID-19. Sequencing input: peripheral blood. The CDR3 protein is CASSSGSGHEQFF. CDR3 bases: TGTGCCAGCAGTTCTGGGAGCGGCCATGAGCAGTTCTTC.